The 28 T cell receptor beta chains below all came from one sample that was sequenced in a study of PD-1 and CTLA-4 blockade in melanoma. TCRdb's table, derived via immunoSEQ multiplex PCR, lists solely in-frame clones and lacks some. Of about 32,000 clones in the sample, less than 90% were seen once. The source was CD8+ T cells from peripheral blood, collected from a patient given anti-PD-1 treatment. Receptors originate from a human donor with melanoma.

This clone appeared a single time. The chain couples TRBV28 to TRBJ2-1; the D gene is possibly TRBD2 (7 bases). Germline lookup yields CDR1 MDHEN and CDR2 SYDVKM. Trimming removed 1 base at V and 4 bases at J, with 14 bases between. This CDR3 region has 16 residues. Here the CDR3 reads CASSLFEGGLYNEQFF. As DNA, the CDR3 is TGTGCCAGCAGTTTATTTGAGGGGGGGTTGTACAATGAGCAGTTCTTC.

The chain carries TRBV19 and TRBJ1-1, with D hard to call. In germline, CDR1 is LNHDA, CDR2 SQIVND (reference sequence). V dropped 3 bases and J dropped 1 base, with 6 bases sitting between them. The CDR3 runs 13 residues. The CDR3 reads CASSIGQNTEAFF. For the CDR3, the DNA is TGTGCCAGTAGTATTGGGCAGAACACTGAAGCTTTCTTT.

The rearrangement uses TRBV18 and TRBJ2-2, with TRBD1 matching over 10 bases. Looked up from germline, CDR1 is KGHSH and CDR2 is LQKENI. V lost 2 bases, J lost 0 bases, and 3 bases stayed unmatched. This CDR3 is 17 amino acids long. This CDR3 is CASSPSGTGANTGELFF. The CDR3 DNA follows: TGTGCCAGCTCACCATCCGGGACAGGGGCGAACACCGGGGAGCTGTTTTTT.

CDR3 in amino acids: CASSDNLGSAAFF. CDR3 DNA sequence: TGTGCCAGCAGTGACAATTTGGGATCAGCGGCTTTCTTT. The chain combines TRBV6-1 with TRBJ1-1; D not resolved. V was pared by 3 bases and J by 11 bases, with 16 bases between. This CDR3 is 13 amino acids long. Germline CDR1 is MNHNS and CDR2 is SASEGT.

The V and J genes are TRBV4-3 and TRBJ2-3, with a possible D match to TRBD1 (6 bases). The CDR3 loop spans 18 amino acids. Germline values: CDR1 LGHNA, CDR2 YSLEER. With 0 bases removed from V and 3 bases from J, the gap between germline ends came to 19 bases. In DNA, the CDR3 is TGCGCCAGCAGCCAAGAGTGGTGGGGAACAGGGATGACAGATACGCAGTATTTT. Its protein is CASSQEWWGTGMTDTQYF.

The V gene is TRBV6-2 or TRBV6-3, the J gene TRBJ2-7, with D possibly TRBD1 on 5 matching bases. Per germline, CDR1 MNHEY and CDR2 SVGEGT. The CDR3 runs to 12 residues. V was trimmed by 5 bases and J by 3 bases, leaving 8 bases between them. CDR3 loop: CASSGHNYEQYF. CDR3 DNA sequence: TGTGCCAGCAGTGGACACAACTACGAGCAGTACTTC.

The chain combines TRBV15 with TRBJ2-5; 12 bases agree with TRBD2. This CDR3 is built from 18 residues. V lost 0 bases and J lost 0; bases outside the gene matches: 5. The germline V gene has CDR1 LNHNV and CDR2 YYDKDF (reference sequence). This CDR3 is CATSRELAGGFYQETQYF. The DNA for the CDR3 is TGTGCCACCAGCAGAGAGCTAGCGGGGGGGTTTTACCAAGAGACCCAGTACTTC.

The chain recombines TRBV6-5 with TRBJ1-3; the D gene is possibly TRBD1 (6 bases). The CDR3 totals 15 residues. V was shortened by 6 bases and J by 0 bases, with 12 bases between the two germline ends. Germline assignment: CDR1 MNHEY and CDR2 SVGAGI. In nucleotides, the CDR3 is TGTGCCAGCAGAAGGACAGTGAGCTCTGGAAACACCATATATTTT. It yields the protein CASRRTVSSGNTIYF.

This chain connects TRBV7-9 to TRBJ2-2; either TRBD1 or TRBD2 may supply D (5 bases each). Trimming shortened V by 6 bases and J by 6 bases, and 14 bases separated the two germline ends. Germline V gene sequence: CDR1 SEHNR, CDR2 FQNEAQ (reference sequence). CDR3 length: 14 residues. The CDR3 loop reads CASRGPSGAGELFF. In nucleotides, the CDR3 is TGTGCCAGCAGGGGACCCTCTGGGGCCGGGGAGCTGTTTTTT.

The CDR3 sequence: CASSYSHGYTF. The CDR3 DNA reads as TGTGCCAGCAGTTACTCACATGGCTACACCTTC. V usage is TRBV6-2 or TRBV6-3 and J usage is TRBJ1-2; D is ambiguous. Deletions cut 0 bases from V and 6 bases from J, with 2 bases between. The CDR3 consists of 11 residues. Germline V gene lookup returns CDR1 MNHEY and CDR2 SVGEGT.

The rearrangement links TRBV11-2 to TRBJ2-7, with D maybe TRBD1 (6 bases). V lost 0 bases to trimming and J lost 2 bases, with 17 bases between them. The CDR3 consists of 17 residues. CDR1 and CDR2 from the germline V gene are SGHAT and FQNNGV. CDR3 DNA sequence: TGTGCCAGCAGCTTAGAAGATGGGGGCACCCTAACCTACGAGCAGTACTTC. Protein: CASSLEDGGTLTYEQYF.

The chain has TRBV7-9 and TRBJ1-2; tentative D call: TRBD1 (5 bases). Germline CDR1 is SEHNR and CDR2 is FQNEAQ (reference sequence). CDR3 length: 11 amino acids. With 3 bases removed from V and 6 bases from J, the gap between germline ends came to 5 bases. The CDR3 nucleotides are TGTGCCAGCAGCTTGGGGGATGGCTACACCTTC. Translating it yields CASSLGDGYTF.

Details on this clone: Just one base apart from a much larger clone, this may be a read error. The same CDR3 is also encoded by other DNA sequences in this sample. V and J are TRBV7-3 and TRBJ2-2; D gene unclear. V lost 0 bases to trimming and J lost 8 bases, with 1 base between them. Germline V CDR1 and CDR2: SGHTA, FQGTGA. The CDR3 length is 11 residues. CDR3 DNA: TGTGCCAGCAGCTTAACAGGGGAGCTGTTTTTT. Translation: CASSLTGELFF.

The chain recombines TRBV27 with TRBJ2-2; D not certain. There are 15 residues in the CDR3. CDR1 is MNHEY and CDR2 is SMNVEV in the germline V gene (reference sequence). The V gene lost 5 bases and the J gene lost 0 bases, with 10 bases spanning the gap. The CDR3 nucleotides are TGTGCCAGCAGTCGCCGGGTCCCGAACACCGGGGAGCTGTTTTTT. Its protein is CASSRRVPNTGELFF.

The chain employs TRBV5-6 and TRBJ2-1; perhaps TRBD1 as D (5 bases). The length of the CDR3 is 13 residues. Germline-derived CDR1 and CDR2 are SGHDT and YYEEEE. Between the trimmed V and J ends, which lost 3 bases and 5 bases, there was a span of 9 bases. CDR3 region: CASSSDSHNEQFF. For the CDR3, the DNA is TGTGCCAGCAGCTCCGACAGCCACAATGAGCAGTTCTTC.

V usage is TRBV7-9 and J usage is TRBJ2-7; tentatively, D is TRBD1 (6 bases). The V end lost 1 base, the J end lost 6 bases, and 10 bases lay between the germline ends. This CDR3 contains 13 residues. Germline CDR1 is SEHNR and CDR2 is FQNEAQ (reference sequence). Here the CDR3 reads CASSLEGDAEQYF. The CDR3, as DNA: TGTGCCAGCAGCTTAGAGGGGGACGCCGAGCAGTACTTC.

This chain joins TRBV11-2 and TRBJ1-1, with TRBD1 matching 7 bases. CDR1 and CDR2 (germline): SGHAT, FQNNGV. The V and J ends lost 6 bases and 4 bases, in that order; junction bases with no gene match: 5. CDR3 length equals 13 residues. Here the CDR3 DNA reads TGTGCCAGCAGATCAGGGGGGGGCACTGAAGCTTTCTTT. As protein: CASRSGGGTEAFF. Based on the CDR3 plus reference TRBV11-2 and TRBJ1-1, the full variable domain is EAGVAQSPRYKIIEKRQSVAFWCNPISGHATLYWYQQILGQGPKLLIQFQNNGVVDDSQLPKDRFSAERLKGVDSTLKIQPAKLEDSAVYLCASRSGGGTEAFFGQGTRLTVV.

This clone was observed a handful of times. This chain links TRBV4-2 with TRBJ2-2; D is possibly TRBD2 (6 bases). V was cut by 2 bases and J by 1 base, with 17 bases left in between. The CDR3 is 18 amino acids. Germline V gene lookup returns CDR1 LGHNA and CDR2 YNFKEQ. CDR3 sequence: CASSQNPSVGGNTGELFF. The CDR3 DNA sequence: TGTGCCAGCAGCCAAAACCCCTCGGTGGGGGGGAACACCGGGGAGCTGTTTTTT.

This chain uses TRBV7-9 with TRBJ2-5; a weak D match, TRBD1 (6 bases). The CDR3 sequence is 12 residues long. V lost 4 bases, J lost 6 bases, and 9 bases lay in between. Looked up from germline, CDR1 is SEHNR and CDR2 is FQNEAQ (reference sequence). DNA for the CDR3: TGTGCCAGCAGCTCCGGGACAAAGACCCAGTACTTC. This gives the protein CASSSGTKTQYF.

The chain is built from TRBV28 and TRBJ2-7; TRBD2 is a possible D gene (5 bases). Germline assignment: CDR1 MDHEN and CDR2 SYDVKM. Trimming took 5 bases from V and 7 from J, leaving 12 bases between them. CDR3 length: 12 amino acids. The CDR3: CASSGWRVEQYF. CDR3 bases: TGTGCCAGCAGTGGGTGGCGGGTGGAGCAGTACTTC.

The rearrangement links TRBV7-8 to TRBJ2-7; 8 nucleotides match TRBD1. The CDR3 extends over 14 amino acids. Germline CDR1 is SGHVS and CDR2 is FQNEAQ. The J segment lost 3 bases and the V segment lost 5 bases, leaving 6 bases of the junction unmatched. The CDR3 DNA follows: TGTGCCAGCAGCCGCGGCGGACAGGGCTACGAGCAGTACTTC. Protein product: CASSRGGQGYEQYF.

The chain has TRBV28 and TRBJ2-7; D might be TRBD1 or TRBD2, each matching 5 bases. CDR3 length: 14 amino acids. CDR1 is MDHEN, CDR2 SYDVKM, per germline. V was clipped by 5 bases and J by 6 bases, with 17 bases between them. CDR3 in DNA: TGTGCCAGCAGTCCCACCGGCTGGGACGGCGAGCAGTACTTC. Translation: CASSPTGWDGEQYF.

The CDR3 is CASSFKNTEAFF. The CDR3 nucleotides are TGTGCCAGCAGCTTCAAGAACACTGAAGCTTTCTTT. The V call is TRBV7-9, the J call TRBJ1-1; D uncertain. This CDR3 region has 12 residues. CDR1 and CDR2 (germline): SEHNR, FQNEAQ (reference sequence). Trimming removed 3 bases from V and 1 base from J, with 3 bases in between.

The CDR3: CASSRSVYNEQFF. The CDR3 region has the DNA TGTGCCAGCTCGAGGAGTGTTTACAATGAGCAGTTCTTC. The rearrangement uses TRBV27 and TRBJ2-1; D is undetermined. This CDR3 has 13 residues. Germline V gives CDR1 MNHEY, CDR2 SMNVEV (reference sequence). V was shortened by 8 bases and J by 4 bases, with 12 bases between the two germline ends.

This chain links TRBV7-9 with TRBJ2-1; no reliable D call. There are 14 residues in the CDR3. The V end lost 1 base, the J end lost 5 bases, and 9 bases lay between the germline ends. CDR1 is SEHNR and CDR2 is FQNEAQ in the germline V gene (reference sequence). DNA for the CDR3: TGTGCCAGCAGCTTAGTACGAACGGACAATGAGCAGTTCTTC. Its translation: CASSLVRTDNEQFF.

This sequence joins TRBV29-1 and TRBJ2-1; no clear D. V was pared by 6 bases and J by 4 bases, with 7 bases between. CDR1 is SQVTM and CDR2 is ANQGSEA in the germline V gene. The CDR3 consists of 11 residues. The CDR3 DNA sequence: TGCAGCGTAGATATTTACAATGAGCAGTTCTTC. Translation: CSVDIYNEQFF.

This clone was detected once. The chain employs TRBV27 and TRBJ2-3; D remains ambiguous. From germline, CDR1 is MNHEY and CDR2 SMNVEV (reference sequence). The CDR3 extends over 13 amino acids. Trimming cost V 2 bases and J 1 base, with 4 bases left between them. CDR3 in DNA: TGTGCCAGCAGTTTACTGGGCACAGATACGCAGTATTTT. It yields the protein CASSLLGTDTQYF.

The rearrangement uses TRBV2 and TRBJ1-3, with 9 bases that match TRBD1. In germline, CDR1 is SNHLY, CDR2 FYNNEI. With 3 bases clipped from V and 3 bases from J, the junction kept 6 bases outside the gene matches. The CDR3 is made up of 16 amino acids. This CDR3 is CASSDPGQGFGNTIYF. In nucleotides, the CDR3 is TGTGCCAGCAGTGACCCGGGACAGGGATTTGGAAACACCATATATTTT.